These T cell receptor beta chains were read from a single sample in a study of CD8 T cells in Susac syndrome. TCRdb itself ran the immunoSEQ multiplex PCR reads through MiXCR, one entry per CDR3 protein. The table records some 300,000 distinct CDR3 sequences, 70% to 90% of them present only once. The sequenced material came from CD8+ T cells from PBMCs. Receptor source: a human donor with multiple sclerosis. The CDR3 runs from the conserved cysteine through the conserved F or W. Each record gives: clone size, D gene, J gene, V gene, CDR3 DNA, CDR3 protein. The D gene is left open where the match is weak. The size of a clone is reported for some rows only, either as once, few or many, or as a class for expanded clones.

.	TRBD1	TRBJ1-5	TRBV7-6	TGTGCCAGCAGCTTGGACTACGGGGACAGCGTCAATCAGCCCCAGCATTTT	CASSLDYGDSVNQPQHF
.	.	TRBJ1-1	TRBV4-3	TGCGCCAGCAGCCAAGATGGCGGGACGGGGACGGTTTTCTTT	CASSQDGGTGTVFF
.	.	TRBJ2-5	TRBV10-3	TGTGCCATCAGTGAGTCTCAGGAGACCCAGTACTTC	CAISESQETQYF
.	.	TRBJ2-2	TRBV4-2	TGTGCCAGCAGCCAAGATCCTTCGGACAGCGCACCCGGGGAGCTGTTTTTT	CASSQDPSDSAPGELFF
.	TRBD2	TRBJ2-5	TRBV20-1	TGCAGTGCCAAGAGCGGGGGGGCCGGGGAGACCCAGTACTTC	CSAKSGGAGETQYF
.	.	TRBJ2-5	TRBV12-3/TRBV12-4	TGTGCCAGCAGTTTAGACGGTCGGGGGGAGACCCAGTACTTC	CASSLDGRGETQYF
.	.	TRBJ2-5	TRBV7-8	TGTGCCAGCAGCTCCCCCGCGGAACTTTGGACCCAGTACTTC	CASSSPAELWTQYF
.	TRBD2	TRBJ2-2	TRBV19	TGTGCCAGTAGTACAAACTTAGCGGGAGCGAACACCGGGGAGCTGTTTTTT	CASSTNLAGANTGELFF
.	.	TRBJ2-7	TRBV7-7	TGTGCTAGCAGCTTAAGGGGGGGAGATCCCTACGAGCAGTACTTC	CASSLRGGDPYEQYF
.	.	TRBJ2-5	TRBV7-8	TGTGCCAGCAGCGAGACAGCTGTCGAGACCCAGTACTTC	CASSETAVETQYF
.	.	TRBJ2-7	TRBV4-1	TGCGCCAGCAGCCAAGTATCGGGTCGGGAGCAGTACTTC	CASSQVSGREQYF
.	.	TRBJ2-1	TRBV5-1	TGCGCCAGCAGCTTGGGACACAACAATGAGCAGTTCTTC	CASSLGHNNEQFF
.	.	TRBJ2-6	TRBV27	TGTGCCAGCAGTGCGGACACTAGCTCTGGGGCCAACGTCCTGACTTTC	CASSADTSSGANVLTF
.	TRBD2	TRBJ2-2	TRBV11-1	TGTGCCAGCAGCTTAGACCCTACTAGCGGGAGGCCCGGATTGCTCACCGGGGAGCTGTTTTTT	CASSLDPTSGRPGLLTGELFF
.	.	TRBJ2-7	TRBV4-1	TGCGCCAGCAGCCAATCCAGGGACTACGAGCAGTACTTC	CASSQSRDYEQYF
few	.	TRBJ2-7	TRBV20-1	TGCAGTGCCGTTCCGGGAGTCTCCTACGAGCAGTACTTC	CSAVPGVSYEQYF
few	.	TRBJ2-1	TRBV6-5	TGTGCCAGCACAGCGGACAATGAGCAGTTCTTC	CASTADNEQFF
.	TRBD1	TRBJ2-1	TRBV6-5	TGTGCCAGCAGTTCGACAGGGTTCTACAATGAGCAGTTCTTC	CASSSTGFYNEQFF
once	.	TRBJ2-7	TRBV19	TGTGCCAGCACTACCGGGACCCGAGGGTCCTACGAGCAGTACTTC	CASTTGTRGSYEQYF
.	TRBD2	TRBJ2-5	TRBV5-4	TGTGCCAGCAGCTTTCGGACTAGCGGCCAAGAGACCCAGTACTTC	CASSFRTSGQETQYF
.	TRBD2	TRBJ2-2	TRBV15	TGTGCCACCAGCAGGGCCAGCGGGAGAGCCGGGGAGCTGTTTTTT	CATSRASGRAGELFF
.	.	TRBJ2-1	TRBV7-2	TGTGCCAGCAATCCTCCGGGGAAGTCCTACAATGAGCAGTTCTTC	CASNPPGKSYNEQFF
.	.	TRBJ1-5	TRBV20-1	TGCAGTGCTAGAGATCCGGCAGAAAATCAGCCCCAGCATTTT	CSARDPAENQPQHF
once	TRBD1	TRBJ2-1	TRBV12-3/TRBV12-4	TGTGCCAGCAGTTTAGTTTCACGGGGACAGGGAGGGAATGAGCAGTTCTTC	CASSLVSRGQGGNEQFF
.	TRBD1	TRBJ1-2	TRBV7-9	TGTGCCAGCAGCCGGACAGGCCCTGGGGGCTACACCTTC	CASSRTGPGGYTF
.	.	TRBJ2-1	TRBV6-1	TGTGCCAGCAGTTTTACCCACCGAGACAATGAGCAGTTCTTC	CASSFTHRDNEQFF
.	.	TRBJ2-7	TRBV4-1	TGCGCCAGCAGTCTTTCCCCGACAGGAGAAACCTACGAGCAGTACTTC	CASSLSPTGETYEQYF
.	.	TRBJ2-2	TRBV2	TGTGCCAGCAGTGACCCACAAGACGGAAAGAACACCGGGGAGCTGTTTTTT	CASSDPQDGKNTGELFF
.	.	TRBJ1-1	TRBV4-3	TGCGCCAGCAGCCAAGAATGGGCACCAGGCACTGAAGCTTTCTTT	CASSQEWAPGTEAFF
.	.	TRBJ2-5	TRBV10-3	TGTGCCATCAGAGGGTTCCAAGAGACCCAGTACTTC	CAIRGFQETQYF
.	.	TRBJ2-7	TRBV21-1	TGTGCCAGCAGCAAAACCCTGGGGAGGGAAAACTACGAGCAGTACTTC	CASSKTLGRENYEQYF
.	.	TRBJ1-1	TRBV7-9	TGTGCCAGCAGCTTGACGGACCTTTCCTTGTTGAACACTGAAGCTTTCTTT	CASSLTDLSLLNTEAFF
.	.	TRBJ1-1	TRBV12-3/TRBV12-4	TGTGCCAGCAGTTTACAACGAATCCGGACGGACTACACTGAAGCTTTCTTT	CASSLQRIRTDYTEAFF
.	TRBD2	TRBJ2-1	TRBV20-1	TGCAGTGTCCGGACTAGCGGGATTGTAGGAAATGAGCAGTTCTTC	CSVRTSGIVGNEQFF
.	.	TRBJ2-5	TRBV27	TGTGCCAGCAGTCCGGAAATTGATGACAGGCACCAAGGGACCCAGTACTTC	CASSPEIDDRHQGTQYF
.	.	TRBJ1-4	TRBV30	TGTGCCTGGAGTGTGTACGGGGGATATCATGAAAAACTGTTTTTT	CAWSVYGGYHEKLFF
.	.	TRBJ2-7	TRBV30	TGTGCCTGGAGTGCGCAAGGGGGCGAGCAGTACTTC	CAWSAQGGEQYF
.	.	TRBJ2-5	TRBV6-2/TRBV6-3	TGTGCCAGCACCCCCGGCGTTACACAAGAGACCCAGTACTTC	CASTPGVTQETQYF
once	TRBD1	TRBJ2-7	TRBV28	TGTGCCAGCAGCACTCCTCAACCGGGACAGGGACACTACGAGCAGTACTTC	CASSTPQPGQGHYEQYF
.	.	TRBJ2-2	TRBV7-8	TGTGCCAGCAGCTTAGGGGTGTTCCACACCGGGGAGCTGTTTTTT	CASSLGVFHTGELFF
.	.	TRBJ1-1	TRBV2	TGTGCCAGCAGCCAGGGGTTCGTCCTGAACACTGAAGCTTTCTTT	CASSQGFVLNTEAFF
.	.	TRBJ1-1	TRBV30	TGTGCCTGGAGTGTACGCGGGAATTGGGGCACTGAAGCTTTCTTT	CAWSVRGNWGTEAFF
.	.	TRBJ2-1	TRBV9	TGTGCCAGCAGCGACACTAGTTCCCATGAGCAGTTCTTC	CASSDTSSHEQFF
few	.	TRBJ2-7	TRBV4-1	TGCGCCAGCAGCCAAGATGGGCAGGGGAGCTACGAGCAGTACTTC	CASSQDGQGSYEQYF
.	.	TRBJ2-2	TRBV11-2	TGTGCCAGCAGCCCCGTGGTGGAGGAGCTGTTTTTT	CASSPVVEELFF
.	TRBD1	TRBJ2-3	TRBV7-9	TGTGCCAGCAAGGATCCGACAGGGGGTCGTCATAGCACAGATACGCAGTATTTT	CASKDPTGGRHSTDTQYF
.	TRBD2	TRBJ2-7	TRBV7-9	TGTGCCAGCAGCCCGAGTGTCGGGAGGGGACTAGGGACCCGTTACGAGCAGTACTTC	CASSPSVGRGLGTRYEQYF
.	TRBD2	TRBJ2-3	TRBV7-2	TGTGCCAGCAGCCAAGGGGGACTAGCGACAGATACGCAGTATTTT	CASSQGGLATDTQYF
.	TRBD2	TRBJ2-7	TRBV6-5	TGTGCCAGCAGTCACGGACTAGCGGATCACTACGAGCAGTACTTC	CASSHGLADHYEQYF
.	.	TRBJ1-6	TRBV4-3	TGCGCCAGCAGCCAAGGGGTCACCTCGTCCACCCTCCACTTT	CASSQGVTSSTLHF
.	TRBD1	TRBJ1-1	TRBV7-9	TGTGCCAGCAGCTTACCCCGGGGACAGGTGAGCACTGAAGCTTTCTTT	CASSLPRGQVSTEAFF
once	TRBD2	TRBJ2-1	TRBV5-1	TGCGCCAGCAGGGATGAGGTCAGCGGGAGGATTATCCAGTTCTTC	CASRDEVSGRIIQFF
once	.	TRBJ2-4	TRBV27	TGTGCCAGCAGCCCACAGGGAAACATTCAGTACTTC	CASSPQGNIQYF
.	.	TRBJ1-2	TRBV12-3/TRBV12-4	TGTGCCAGCAGCTTCGCCCGGTCTTTCTTCTTC	CASSFARSFFF
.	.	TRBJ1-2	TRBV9	TGTGCCAGCAGCCCCGGGGACTATGGCTACACCTTC	CASSPGDYGYTF
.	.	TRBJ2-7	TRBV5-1	TGCGCCAGCACCGACACGGCCCCGACCGAGCAGTACTTC	CASTDTAPTEQYF
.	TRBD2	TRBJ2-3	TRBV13	TGTGCCAGCAGCTTAGGGACTAGCGGGAGTTGGGATACGCAGTATTTT	CASSLGTSGSWDTQYF
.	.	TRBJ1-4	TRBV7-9	TGTGCCAGCAGCTCCCCCACCACCGGTGAAACTAATGAAAAACTGTTTTTT	CASSSPTTGETNEKLFF
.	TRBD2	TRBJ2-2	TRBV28	TGTGCCAGCACCGTGACTAGCGGGGAAACCGGGGAGCTGTTTTTT	CASTVTSGETGELFF
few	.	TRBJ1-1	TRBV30	TGTGCCTGGAGTGTCGGGACTGAAGCTTTCTTT	CAWSVGTEAFF